Presented here are 2 T cell receptor beta chains from one specimen sequenced in a study of T cell responses to AZD1222 COVID-19 vaccine. Some clones are missing from TCRdb's copy, which holds only in-frame ones; the method was immunoSEQ multiplex PCR. Of about 200,000 clones in the sample, approximately 92% are singletons; the top ten hold 1% to 1.5%. The input for sequencing was peripheral blood, taken on day 0 of AZD1222 vaccination. Every receptor here comes from an adult in good health.

This clone has more than one count but fewer than ten. The V and J genes are TRBV4-3 and TRBJ1-1; D uncertain. The germline V gene encodes CDR1 LGHNA and CDR2 YSLEER. There are 14 residues in the CDR3. V was trimmed by 0 bases and J by 8 bases, leaving 13 bases between them. CDR3 loop: CASSQDLGNWEAFF. The CDR3 region has the DNA TGCGCCAGCAGCCAAGATCTCGGGAATTGGGAAGCTTTCTTT.

V is TRBV29-1 and J is TRBJ1-3; D call uncertain. CDR3 length equals 13 residues. Per germline, CDR1 SQVTM and CDR2 ANQGSEA. The V and J ends lost 0 bases and 13 bases respectively, with 16 bases between them. The CDR3 nucleotides are TGCAGCGTTGAAGATCCCCAGGTCCGGATTATATATTTT. Translation gives CSVEDPQVRIIYF.